Presented here are 31 T cell receptor beta chains from one specimen sequenced in a study of CD8 T cells in ankylosing spondylitis. Study-wide points: Blood from ankylosing spondylitis patients appeared to carry a characteristic roughly 8-variant TCR beta motif.

What these receptors recognize is not known. TCRdb reanalysed the 5' RACE reads using MiXCR and keeps one entry per CDR3 protein. Of about 330,000 distinct CDR3 sequences detected, approximately 8% appear once; the ten largest clones hold approximately 14%. The material sequenced was blood, either unsorted or a sorted T cell fraction (not recorded which). The receptors derive from a male donor with ankylosing spondylitis.

This clonotype was recorded many times. The CDR3 DNA follows: TGTGCCAGCAGCGCGACAGAGATCATGAACACTGAAGCTTTCTTT. Amino acids: CASSATEIMNTEAFF. The chain has TRBV9 and TRBJ1-1, with TRBD1 as a possible D gene (5 bases). The CDR3 is 15 amino acids. The ends were cut back, 3 bases at V and 0 bases at J, with 12 bases in the middle. CDR1 is SGDLS and CDR2 is YYNGEE in the germline V gene.

In its sample, this clonotype was seen many times. The J gene is TRBJ2-1, the V gene TRBV4-2; D might be TRBD2 (5 bases). Trimming pared 0 bases from V and 5 bases from J, leaving 11 bases between. This CDR3 is built from 15 residues. From germline, CDR1 is LGHNA and CDR2 YNFKEQ. The CDR3 DNA follows: TGTGCCAGCAGCCAAGAACTAGTGGGCAACAATGAGCAGTTCTTC. Its translation: CASSQELVGNNEQFF.

V gene TRBV12-3 or TRBV12-4 combines with J gene TRBJ2-1; no clear D. Trimming took off 10 bases at V and 5 bases at J, with 18 bases between the two ends. This CDR3 spans 14 amino acids. The DNA for the CDR3 is TGTGCCACTACGACGGTAACAGAGGACAATGAGCAGTTCTTC. This gives the protein CATTTVTEDNEQFF.

This clonotype was found a few times. The genes are TRBV5-5 and TRBJ2-3, with a possible D match to TRBD2 (6 bases). Germline-derived CDR1 and CDR2 are SGHKS and YYEKEE (reference sequence). This CDR3 contains 16 residues. The V end lost 4 bases, the J end lost 3 bases, and 18 bases lay between the germline ends. In DNA, the CDR3 is TGTGCCAGCAGCCCCTATAGCGGCCTATTTACAGATACGCAGTATTTT. It encodes CASSPYSGLFTDTQYF.

This clonotype was seen many times. V and J are TRBV27 and TRBJ2-1, with 16 bases identical to TRBD2. The germline V gene has CDR1 MNHEY and CDR2 SMNVEV (reference sequence). This CDR3 region has 15 residues. Losses at the gene ends were 8 bases for V and 9 bases for J; bases not matched to a gene: 7. The CDR3 here is CASQEGTSGRGEQFF. CDR3 coding DNA: TGTGCCAGCCAAGAGGGGACTAGCGGGAGGGGTGAGCAGTTCTTC.

This clonotype appeared many times. The chain employs TRBV27 and TRBJ2-7; the match to TRBD2 covers 7 bases. J gave up 6 bases and V 11 bases, and 37 bases lay outside the gene matches. Germline V gene lookup returns CDR1 MNHEY and CDR2 SMNVEV (reference sequence). The CDR3 extends over 21 amino acids. The CDR3 sequence: CAAARLLLLGDTGGRVPEQYF. The CDR3 DNA follows: TGTGCCGCCGCAAGACTTCTCCTCCTAGGGGATACTGGAGGGAGGGTACCCGAGCAGTACTTC.

This clonotype was seen more than once but under ten times. The chain employs TRBV3-1 and TRBJ2-6; D remains unclear. Looked up from germline, CDR1 is LGHDT and CDR2 is YNNKEL (reference sequence). V was pared by 8 bases and J by 0 bases, with 8 bases between. The CDR3 consists of 14 residues. The CDR3 spells CASCSHSGANVLTF. In DNA, the CDR3 is TGTGCCAGCTGCTCTCACTCTGGGGCCAACGTCCTGACTTTC.

This chain uses TRBV5-1 with TRBJ2-5; perhaps TRBD1 as D (6 bases). V was shortened by 4 bases and J by 4 bases, with 17 bases between the two germline ends. The CDR3 sequence is 15 residues long. Germline CDR1 SGHRS, CDR2 YFSETQ. The CDR3 protein is CASSVFQGLPETQYF. CDR3 nucleotide sequence: TGCGCCAGCAGCGTCTTCCAGGGGCTTCCAGAGACCCAGTACTTC. The whole variable domain, filled in from reference TRBV5-1 and TRBJ2-5, reads KAGVTQTPRYLIKTRGQQVTLSCSPISGHRSVSWYQQTPGQGLQFLFEYFSETQRNKGNFPGRFSGRQFSNSRSEMNVSTLELGDSALYLCASSVFQGLPETQYFGPGTRLLVL.

This clonotype has a count of ten or more. This rearrangement joins TRBV29-1 to TRBJ2-5, with 12 bases identical to TRBD2. The CDR3 sequence is 13 residues long. The germline CDR1 and CDR2 sequences are SQVTM and ANQGSEA. Unmatched junction bases numbered 3, after V lost 5 bases and J lost 5 bases. The CDR3 bases are TGCAGCGTTAGACTAGCGGGAGAGGAGACCCAGTACTTC. This codes for CSVRLAGEETQYF.

The chain joins TRBV5-1 to TRBJ2-1, with 14 nucleotides matching TRBD2. Germline V gene data show CDR1 as SGHRS and CDR2 as YFSETQ. V gave up 6 bases and J gave up 9 bases; unmatched junction bases: 8. The CDR3 is 15 amino acids. In DNA form, the CDR3 reads TGCGCCAGCACGCGGACTAGCGGGAGGTGGGCTGAGCAGTTCTTC. Translation: CASTRTSGRWAEQFF.

This chain uses TRBV6-5 with TRBJ1-5; D is uncertain. The CDR3 consists of 14 residues. Germline V CDR1 and CDR2: MNHEY, SVGAGI. V was shortened by 4 bases and J by 7 bases, with 14 bases between the two germline ends. The CDR3 DNA reads as TGTGCCAGCAGTTTGGGTCTCGCAATGCAGCCCCAGCATTTT. Its protein is CASSLGLAMQPQHF.

This clonotype was recorded at least ten times. This rearrangement joins TRBV12-3 or TRBV12-4 to TRBJ1-2; D possibly corresponds to TRBD1 (6 bases). V lost 3 bases and J lost 8, with 10 bases in between. CDR3 length equals 12 residues. CDR3 sequence (DNA): TGTGCCAGCAGTTTTACAGGGTACGGCTACACCTTC. It yields the protein CASSFTGYGYTF.

There are a few counts of this clonotype. V and J are TRBV7-2 and TRBJ1-2; D not certain. V lost 3 bases to trimming and J lost 8 bases, with 16 bases between them. CDR3 size: 14 residues. Germline lookup yields CDR1 SGHTA and CDR2 FQGNSA. The chain's CDR3 is CASSFPAEVKGYTF. Here the CDR3 DNA reads TGTGCCAGCAGCTTTCCTGCAGAAGTTAAAGGCTACACCTTC.

The V and J genes are TRBV9 and TRBJ2-7; D may match TRBD1 or TRBD2 (5 bases each). The CDR3 covers 15 residues. CDR1 and CDR2 from the germline V gene are SGDLS and YYNGEE. Trimming shortened V by 4 bases and J by 2 bases, and 16 bases separated the two germline ends. The CDR3 region is CASSREGRTTYEQYF. In DNA, the CDR3 is TGTGCCAGCAGCAGAGAGGGACGGACCACCTACGAGCAGTACTTC.

This clonotype was counted a few times. The J gene is TRBJ2-7, the V gene TRBV5-5; 10 bases map to TRBD1. Germline-derived CDR1 and CDR2 are SGHKS and YYEKEE (reference sequence). The trim removed 4 bases at V and 4 bases at J, leaving 8 bases unmatched. CDR3 length equals 15 residues. Here the CDR3 reads CASSLWTGGTYEQYF. For the CDR3, the DNA is TGTGCCAGCAGCCTCTGGACAGGGGGAACGTACGAGCAGTACTTC. The variable domain in full, with the rest retrieved from reference TRBV5-5 and TRBJ2-7, is DAGVTQSPTHLIKTRGQQVTLRCSPISGHKSVSWYQQVLGQGPQFIFQYYEKEERGRGNFPDRFSARQFPNYSSELNVNALLLGDSALYLCASSLWTGGTYEQYFGPGTRLTVT.

This clonotype was detected a few times. The rearrangement joins TRBV12-5 to TRBJ2-1; D is perhaps TRBD1 (5 bases). From germline, CDR1 is LGHNT and CDR2 FRNRAP. V was cut by 6 bases and J by 10 bases, with 16 bases left in between. The CDR3 covers 13 residues. The CDR3 DNA reads as TGTGCTAGTGGACGATCCCCCCAGGGAGAGCAGTTCTTC. It encodes CASGRSPQGEQFF.

The chain is built from TRBV2 and TRBJ1-5; 9 bases align to TRBD1. Trimming cost V 2 bases and J 6 bases; bases outside gene matches: 2. The germline V gene has CDR1 SNHLY and CDR2 FYNNEI. This CDR3 region has 14 residues. CDR3: CASSEWTGVQPQHF. CDR3 DNA: TGTGCCAGCAGTGAATGGACAGGGGTTCAGCCCCAGCATTTT.

The genes are TRBV29-1 and TRBJ2-1; 7 nucleotides align to TRBD2. Losses at the gene ends were 7 bases for V and 9 bases for J; bases not matched to a gene: 12. The CDR3 is 13 amino acids. CDR1 and CDR2 from the germline V gene are SQVTM and ANQGSEA. CDR3 sequence reads: CSATNRLAGEQFF. As DNA, the CDR3 is TGCAGCGCCACCAACCGACTAGCCGGTGAGCAGTTCTTC.

In its sample, this clonotype was seen a few times. This chain links TRBV4-2 with TRBJ2-7, with a weak D call TRBD2 (5 bases). The CDR3 loop spans 15 amino acids. CDR1 LGHNA and CDR2 YNFKEQ come from the germline V gene. Trimming shortened V by 3 bases and J by 0 bases, and 12 bases separated the two germline ends. CDR3 nucleotides: TGTGCCAGCAGCCACCTCGAGGGCGCCTCCTACGAGCAGTACTTC. Translated: CASSHLEGASYEQYF.

The rearrangement links TRBV10-3 to TRBJ2-1; 10 bases fit TRBD2. The CDR3 is made up of 15 amino acids. J was trimmed by 5 bases and V by 11 bases; bases with no gene match: 12. Germline-derived CDR1 and CDR2 are ENHRY and SYGVKD. For the CDR3, the DNA is TGTGCCGCGTCATTGAGCGGGAGGGCCCACAATGAGCAGTTCTTC. As protein: CAASLSGRAHNEQFF.

This clonotype was observed a few times. Sequence at one end of the junction differs from germline and may be a read error. This chain uses TRBV7-2 with TRBJ2-7; weak D call: TRBD1 (5 bases). This CDR3 is 14 amino acids long. The germline CDR1 and CDR2 sequences are SGHTA and FQGNSA. This CDR3 is CASSLGRVGYVQYF. The CDR3 DNA reads as TGTGCCAGCAGCTTAGGCAGGGTGGGCTACGTGCAGTACTTC.

The V call is TRBV15, the J call TRBJ2-7; unclear D gene. V was cut by 0 bases and J by 3 bases, with 9 bases left in between. This CDR3 region has 14 residues. Germline V gene sequence: CDR1 LNHNV, CDR2 YYDKDF (reference sequence). The CDR3 spells CATSRDVGYYEQYF. The CDR3 DNA reads as TGTGCCACCAGCAGAGATGTGGGCTACTACGAGCAGTACTTC.

The chain combines TRBV24-1 with TRBJ2-2; possibly TRBD1 for D (9 bases). V lost 9 bases and J 2 bases, leaving 39 bases between the germline ends. Germline V lookup: CDR1 KGHDR, CDR2 SFDVKD. CDR3 length: 23 amino acids. The CDR3 is CATSGLLGTGLLAAHYNTGELFF. The CDR3, as DNA: TGTGCCACCTCCGGGCTCCTCGGGACAGGGTTACTAGCGGCGCATTATAACACCGGGGAGCTGTTTTTT.

V usage is TRBV7-9 and J usage is TRBJ2-2; D ambiguous. CDR1 is SEHNR and CDR2 is FQNEAQ in the germline V gene (reference sequence). The CDR3 is 15 amino acids. The V end was cut by 1 base, the J end by 3 bases, with 9 bases between. The CDR3: CASSLGNVDTGELFF. Written as DNA, the CDR3 is TGTGCCAGCAGCTTAGGCAACGTCGACACCGGGGAGCTGTTTTTT.

The rearrangement links TRBV7-8 to TRBJ2-4; no clear D gene. This CDR3 comprises 13 residues. The germline V gene has CDR1 SGHVS and CDR2 FQNEAQ. V was trimmed by 5 bases and J by 9 bases, leaving 14 bases between them. The CDR3 is CASSVTENIIQYF. CDR3 in DNA: TGTGCCAGCAGCGTTACAGAGAACATCATTCAGTACTTC. Together with reference TRBV7-8 and TRBJ2-4, the CDR3 gives the full variable domain: GAGVSQSPRYKVAKRGQDVALRCDPISGHVSLFWYQQALGQGPEFLTYFQNEAQLDKSGLPSDRFFAERPEGSVSTLKIQRTQQEDSAVYLCASSVTENIIQYFGAGTRLSVL.

As concerns this clonotype: Since no conserved phenylalanine or tryptophan closes the CDR3, a read error is the likely cause. The gene calls are TRBV4-2 and TRBJ1-4, with D maybe TRBD1 (5 bases). V was clipped by 0 bases and J by 8 bases, with 10 bases between them. Germline-derived CDR1 and CDR2 are LGHNA and YNFKEQ. The CDR3 spans 14 residues. For the CDR3, the DNA is TGTGCCAGCAGCCAAGATCCAGGGCACGAAAAACTGTTTCTT. It encodes CASSQDPGHEKLFL.

This clonotype was found many times. V and J are TRBV20-1 and TRBJ2-4; the match to TRBD2 covers 10 bases. CDR3 length equals 15 residues. CDR1 is DFQATT, CDR2 SNEGSKA, per germline (reference sequence). V shed 5 bases, J shed 3 bases, and the junction held 7 bases outside the gene matches. The CDR3 is CSAVSSGSLKNIQYF. CDR3 sequence (DNA): TGCAGTGCTGTCTCTAGCGGGAGTCTCAAAAACATTCAGTACTTC.

This clonotype appeared a few times. V is TRBV10-3 and J is TRBJ2-5; tentative D call: TRBD2 (5 bases). The CDR3 is 14 amino acids. Trimming left V 3 bases short and J 5 bases short, with 13 bases between. Germline CDR1 and CDR2: ENHRY and SYGVKD. The CDR3 reads CAISEPTREETQYF. In DNA, the CDR3 is TGTGCCATCAGTGAACCCACTAGGGAGGAGACCCAGTACTTC.

The V and J genes are TRBV5-5 and TRBJ2-3, with D hard to call. The CDR3 extends over 14 amino acids. Trimming removed 4 bases at V and 3 bases at J, with 12 bases between. Germline V gene data show CDR1 as SGHKS and CDR2 as YYEKEE (reference sequence). CDR3 sequence reads: CASSPPLSTDTQYF. CDR3 nucleotide sequence: TGTGCCAGCAGCCCGCCCTTGTCAACAGATACGCAGTATTTT.

The rearrangement uses TRBV20-1 and TRBJ2-1, with 8 bases that match TRBD2. V shed 5 bases, J shed 5 bases, and the junction held 5 bases outside the gene matches. CDR3 length equals 13 residues. CDR1 DFQATT and CDR2 SNEGSKA come from the germline V gene (reference sequence). Written as DNA, the CDR3 is TGCAGTGCTCTTAGCGGGACCCACAATGAGCAGTTCTTC. Translating gives CSALSGTHNEQFF.

This clonotype was picked up a small number of times. CDR3 region: CASSSLGGGGYNEQFF. The DNA for the CDR3 is TGTGCCAGCAGTTCCTTAGGAGGGGGGGGGTACAATGAGCAGTTCTTC. This chain joins TRBV28 and TRBJ2-1, with TRBD2 as a possible D gene (7 bases). The germline CDR1 and CDR2 sequences are MDHEN and SYDVKM. Deletions cut 4 bases from V and 4 bases from J, with 17 bases between. This CDR3 has 16 residues.